The present TCR beta chain was sequenced within a study of CXCR3-negative and CXCR3-positive naive CD8 T cells (dated by TCRdb to the late 2010s). General notes on the study: About 150 million TRB reads were obtained in total, roughly 1.5 +/- 0.3 million reads per library. The TRBV-TRBJ cluster analysis covered naive subsets from 5 or 6 donors and memory cells from 3 donors. Diversity and physicochemical repertoire analyses covered some eleven donors pooled from two independent experiments. Paper-wide results and their limitations: Surface CD5, linked to self-reactivity in mice, was comparable between naive subsets; TCR interaction strength was therefore also inferred from TRB CDR3 physicochemical properties. Both naive subsets had comparably high repertoire diversity, while memory CD8+ T cells had much lower repertoire diversity. TRB CDR3s from CXCR3-positive naive cells showed higher hydrophobicity (lower Kidera factor 4), lower energy, and higher strength and volume indices than CXCR3-negative naive cells. CXCR3 expression partially decreased after cryopreservation, so most assays used freshly isolated PBMCs. Similar TRBV-TRBJ usage was shown by naive CXCR3-negative and CXCR3-positive cells from the same donor, whereas distinct patterns were shown by memory cells.

Each CD8+ T cell subset was flow-sorted in triplicate, with over 250,000 cells per subset placed directly into RLT lysis buffer. To keep memory contaminants out, a stringent definition of naive CD8+ T cells was applied: CD45RO-CCR7+CD27+CD95-. Peripheral blood mononuclear cells were isolated from buffy coats by standard density gradient centrifugation. Naive CXCR3-negative and CXCR3-positive CD8+ T cells were flow-sorted using a FACSAria III. Total RNA was extracted from sorted cells with an RNeasy Mini Kit. The reads were generated on a NextSeq 550. The Human TCR Profiling Kit (MiLaboratory) was used to prepare UMI-labeled 5' RACE TRB cDNA libraries. cDNA synthesis used the entire amount of extracted RNA, and PCR amplification then used the entire amount of cDNA produced. The libraries were made side by side, with each library going through the same number of PCR cycles. Processing in the source paper ran as follows. With a minimum of two reads required per UMI, MIGEC and MiXCR pulled out about 52,000 +/- 9,100 unique UMI-labeled TRB cDNA molecules from each library. On average, about 40,000 +/- 10,000 functional in-frame TRB CDR3 nucleotide clonotypes lacking stop codons were found per library. After each sample was downsampled to 5000 UMI-labeled TRB molecules, VDJtools was used to calculate diversity metrics such as normalized Shannon-Wiener and Chao1. VDJtools computed clonotype-size-weighted physicochemical properties of the central five CDR3 residues: interaction energy, strength, volume and Kidera factor 4. Reprocessed by TCRdb, the reads give a single entry per CDR3 protein sequence, without DNA. TCRdb's processing, not the authors' own work, is the source of the V and J calls. The sample table includes 100,000 to 150,000 distinct CDR3 sequences. The ten largest clones represent roughly 0.41% of the sample.

Concerning this clonotype: There is no known antigen for this receptor.

Spanning cysteine to phenylalanine, the CDR3 consists of 13 amino acids. Only the protein is on record. Based on the germline V gene, the CDR1 and CDR2 sequences are SQVTM and ANQGSEA. The receptor's source is a human donor in good health. Some clones in this sample may be carry-over from other donors' samples. Sequencing was done on a sample of naive CXCR3+ CD8+ T cells from blood. Explained via the paper, the cell subset or site label denotes: CD45RO-CCR7+CD27+CD95- naive CD8+ T cells expressing CXCR3 (TNR3+). Rearrangement joined TRBV29-1 to TRBJ2-3; TCRdb indicates TRBD1, and absent DNA this call remains unverified. The CDR3: CSVSGALADTQYF.